The sequence of this T cell receptor beta chain was determined in a study of siplizumab effects on memory and regulatory T cells. Study-wide points: Left unconfirmed was the suppressive function of proliferating Tregs from siplizumab cultures.

As for this clone: Its cognate antigen is unknown.

Only in-frame clones appear in the TCRdb table, and some are missing; sequencing was by immunoSEQ multiplex PCR. Counted here are about 110,000 clones, 80% to 95% occurring once; the ten biggest clones make up under 1.5%. Germline V gene sequence: CDR1 SGHAT, CDR2 FQNNGV. The CDR3 loop spans 14 amino acids. With 6 bases removed from V and 0 bases from J, the gap between germline ends came to 9 bases. V usage is TRBV11-2 and J usage is TRBJ1-3; D is unclear. The clonotype comes from a human donor in good health. The sequenced material came from CD4+ T cells sorted from blood. CDR3 protein: CASRDKSSGNTIYF. CDR3 coding DNA: TGTGCCAGCAGAGACAAGAGCTCTGGAAACACCATATATTTT.